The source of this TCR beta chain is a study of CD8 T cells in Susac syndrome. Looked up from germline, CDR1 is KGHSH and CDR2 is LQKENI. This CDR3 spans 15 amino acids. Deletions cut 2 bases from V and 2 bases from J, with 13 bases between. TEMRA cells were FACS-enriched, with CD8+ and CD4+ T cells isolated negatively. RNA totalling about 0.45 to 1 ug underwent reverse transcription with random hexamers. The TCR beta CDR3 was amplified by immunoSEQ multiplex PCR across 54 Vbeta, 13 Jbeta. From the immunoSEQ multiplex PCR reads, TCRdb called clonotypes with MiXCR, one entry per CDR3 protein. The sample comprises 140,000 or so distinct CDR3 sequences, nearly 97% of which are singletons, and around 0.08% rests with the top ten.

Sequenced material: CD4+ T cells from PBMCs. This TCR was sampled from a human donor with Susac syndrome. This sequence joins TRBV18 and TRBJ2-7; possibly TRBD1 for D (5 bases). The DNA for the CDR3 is TGTGCCAGCTCACCAAAGACAGCGCTTACCTACGAGCAGTACTTC. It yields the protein CASSPKTALTYEQYF.